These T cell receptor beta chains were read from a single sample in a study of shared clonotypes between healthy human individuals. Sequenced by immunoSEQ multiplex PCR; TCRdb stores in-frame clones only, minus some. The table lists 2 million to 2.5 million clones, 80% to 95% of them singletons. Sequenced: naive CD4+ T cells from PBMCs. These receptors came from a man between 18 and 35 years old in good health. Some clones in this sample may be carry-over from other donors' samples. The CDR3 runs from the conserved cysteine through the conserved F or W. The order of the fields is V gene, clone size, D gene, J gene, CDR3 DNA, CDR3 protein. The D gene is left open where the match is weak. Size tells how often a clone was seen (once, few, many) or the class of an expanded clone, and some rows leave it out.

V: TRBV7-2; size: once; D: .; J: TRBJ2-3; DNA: TGTGCCAGCAGCGAAGGAATTTTTAGCACAGATACGCAGTATTTT; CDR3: CASSEGIFSTDTQYF
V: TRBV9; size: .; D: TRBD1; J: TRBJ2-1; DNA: TGTGCCAGCAGCGGACAGGGGTCCCCACTAGAGCAGTTCTTC; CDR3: CASSGQGSPLEQFF
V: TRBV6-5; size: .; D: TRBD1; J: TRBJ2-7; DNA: TGTGCCAGCAGGATCCGGGGACAGGGAACCTACGAGCAGTACTTC; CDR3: CASRIRGQGTYEQYF
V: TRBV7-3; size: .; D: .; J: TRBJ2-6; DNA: TGTGCCAGCAGCTTAACCGGGAGCTCTGGGGCCAACGTCCTGACTTTC; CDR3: CASSLTGSSGANVLTF
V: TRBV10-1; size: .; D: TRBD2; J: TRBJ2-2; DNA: TGCGCCAGCAGTGGCCCCCTTAGCGGGACGAACACCGGGGAGCTGTTTTTT; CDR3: CASSGPLSGTNTGELFF
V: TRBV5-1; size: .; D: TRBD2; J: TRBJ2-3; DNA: TGCGCCAGCAGCTTGGCGATAGCGGGAGGGCCCACAGATACGCAGTATTTT; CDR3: CASSLAIAGGPTDTQYF
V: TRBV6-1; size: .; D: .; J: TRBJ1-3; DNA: TGTGCCAGCAGTGAAGGGTTTTCGGGTGGAAACACCATATATTTT; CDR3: CASSEGFSGGNTIYF
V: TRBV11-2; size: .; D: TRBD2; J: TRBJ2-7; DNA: TGTGCCAGCAGGGAAGGGCTAGCGGGAGTAACCGAGCAGTACTTC; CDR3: CASREGLAGVTEQYF
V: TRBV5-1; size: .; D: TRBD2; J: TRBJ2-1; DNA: TGCGCCAGCAGCATTAGCGGGAGCGGAGGGAATGAGCAGTTCTTC; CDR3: CASSISGSGGNEQFF
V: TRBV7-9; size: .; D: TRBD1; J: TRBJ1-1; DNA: TGTGCCAGCAGCTTAGGGGAAGGGACAGGGCAGCGTAGTGAAGCTTTCTTT; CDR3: CASSLGEGTGQRSEAFF
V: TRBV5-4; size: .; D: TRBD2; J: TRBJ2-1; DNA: TGTGCCAGCAGCTTGAGACTAGCGGGAGGAAATGAGCAGTTCTTC; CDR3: CASSLRLAGGNEQFF
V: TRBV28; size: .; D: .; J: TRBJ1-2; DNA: TGTGCCAGCAGTACCACTTCGGACAACTATGGCTACACCTTC; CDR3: CASSTTSDNYGYTF
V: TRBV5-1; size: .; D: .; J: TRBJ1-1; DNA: TGCGCCAGCAGCTTGGCCGGGCAGGTGCGGGCTTTCTTT; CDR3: CASSLAGQVRAFF
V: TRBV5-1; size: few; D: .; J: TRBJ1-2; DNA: TGCGCCAGCAGCCCTCACCGTGGCATTGATGGCTACACCTTC; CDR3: CASSPHRGIDGYTF
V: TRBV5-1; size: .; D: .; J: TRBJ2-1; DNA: TGCGCCAGCAGCTTGGATTCATACACATACTACAATGAGCAGTTCTTC; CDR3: CASSLDSYTYYNEQFF
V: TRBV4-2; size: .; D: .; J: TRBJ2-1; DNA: TGTGCCAGCAGCCAAGAGTGGGCGGCAGGATACAATGAGCAGTTCTTC; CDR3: CASSQEWAAGYNEQFF
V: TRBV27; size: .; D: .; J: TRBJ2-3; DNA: TGTGCCAGCAGCCCCTTACGAGTCACAGATACGCAGTATTTT; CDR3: CASSPLRVTDTQYF
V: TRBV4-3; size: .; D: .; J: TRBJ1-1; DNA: TGCGCCAGCAGCAGGGGGGACGAGGCTTTCTTT; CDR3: CASSRGDEAFF
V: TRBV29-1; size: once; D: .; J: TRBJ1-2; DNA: TGCAGCGGTTCTTGGATGGCAGGGCCTGGCTACACCTTC; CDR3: CSGSWMAGPGYTF
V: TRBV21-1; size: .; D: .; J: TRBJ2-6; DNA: TGTGCCAGCAGCAAAGAAACCTCGCAGGGCCCGAGCTCTGGGGCCAACGTCCTGACTTTC; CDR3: CASSKETSQGPSSGANVLTF
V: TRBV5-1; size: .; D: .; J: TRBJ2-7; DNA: TGCGCCAGCAGCGCGATCGGGGAACCCTACGAGCAGTACTTC; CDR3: CASSAIGEPYEQYF
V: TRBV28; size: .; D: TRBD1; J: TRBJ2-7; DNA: TGTGCCAGCAGTTTTTTTACGGGACAGGGGTACGAGCAGTACTTC; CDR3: CASSFFTGQGYEQYF
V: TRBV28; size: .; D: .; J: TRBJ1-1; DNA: TGTGCCAGCAGTTTAAGCCGGGGAGCTTTCTTT; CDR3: CASSLSRGAFF
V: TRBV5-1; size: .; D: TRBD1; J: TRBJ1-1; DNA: TGCGCCAGCAGCGCGGACAGGGGTTGGAACACTGAAGCTTTCTTT; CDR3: CASSADRGWNTEAFF
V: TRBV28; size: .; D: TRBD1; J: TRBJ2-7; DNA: TGTGCCAGCAGTTTTGGGACAGGAGCCTACGAGCAGTACTTC; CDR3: CASSFGTGAYEQYF
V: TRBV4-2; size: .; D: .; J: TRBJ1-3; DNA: TGTGCCAGCAGCCAAGACTCTGGGACAAGCGCCATATATTTT; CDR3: CASSQDSGTSAIYF
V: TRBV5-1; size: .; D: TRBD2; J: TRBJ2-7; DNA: TGCGCCAGCAGCCCCCGGGAGGGCTACGAGCAGTACTTC; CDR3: CASSPREGYEQYF
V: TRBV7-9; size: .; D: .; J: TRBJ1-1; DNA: TGTGCCAGCAGCCGCCGGGACGGGATGAACACTGAAGCTTTCTTT; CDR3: CASSRRDGMNTEAFF
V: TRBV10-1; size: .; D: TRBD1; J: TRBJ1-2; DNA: TGCGCCAGCAGGGCGACAGGGAACTATGGCTACACCTTC; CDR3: CASRATGNYGYTF
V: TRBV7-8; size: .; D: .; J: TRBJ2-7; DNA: TGTGCCAGCAGCTTGGGAGGTACTGTATCCTACGAGCAGTACTTC; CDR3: CASSLGGTVSYEQYF
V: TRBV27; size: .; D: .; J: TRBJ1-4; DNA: TGTGCCAGCAAGTCGGCTGGCAATGAAAAACTGTTTTTT; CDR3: CASKSAGNEKLFF
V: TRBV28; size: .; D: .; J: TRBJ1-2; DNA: TGTGCCAGCAGTTTCCCCTTCCACTATGGCTACACCTTC; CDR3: CASSFPFHYGYTF
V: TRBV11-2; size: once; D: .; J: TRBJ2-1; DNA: TGTGCCAGCAGCCGAGGGGGCAGGGGGGCCGACAATGAGCAGTTCTTC; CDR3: CASSRGGRGADNEQFF
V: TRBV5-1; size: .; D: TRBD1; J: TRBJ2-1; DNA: TGCGCCAGCAGCCCCGCCGGGACAGAAAGATACAATGAGCAGTTCTTC; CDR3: CASSPAGTERYNEQFF
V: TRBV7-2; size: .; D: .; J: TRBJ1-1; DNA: TGTGCCAGCAGCCAACAGACGAACACTGAAGCTTTCTTT; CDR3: CASSQQTNTEAFF
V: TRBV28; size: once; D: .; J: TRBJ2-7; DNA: TGTGCCAGCAGTTGGTTTTACGAGCAGTACTTC; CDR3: CASSWFYEQYF
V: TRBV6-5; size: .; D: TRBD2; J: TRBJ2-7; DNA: TGTGCCAGCAGTCCGCCGACTAGCGGGGCCTACGAGCAGTACTTC; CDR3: CASSPPTSGAYEQYF
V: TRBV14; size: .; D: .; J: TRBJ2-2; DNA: TGTGCCAGCAGCCGATACAGGGCCGCGAACACCGGGGAGCTGTTTTTT; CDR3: CASSRYRAANTGELFF
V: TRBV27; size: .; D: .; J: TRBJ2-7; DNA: TGTGCCAGCAGTTTAGGACCTCCGGTTGGGTACGAGCAGTACTTC; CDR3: CASSLGPPVGYEQYF
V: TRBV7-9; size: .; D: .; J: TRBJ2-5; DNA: TGTGCCAGCAGCTTAGGGGGTCAGGGGACCCAGTACTTC; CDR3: CASSLGGQGTQYF
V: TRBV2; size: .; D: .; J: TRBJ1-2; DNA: TGTGCCAGCAGCGGGACTGCAGATGGCTACACCTTC; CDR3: CASSGTADGYTF
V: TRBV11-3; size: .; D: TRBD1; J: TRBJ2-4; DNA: TGTGCCAGCAGCTTAGAGGCAGGGGGAAACATTCAGTACTTC; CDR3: CASSLEAGGNIQYF
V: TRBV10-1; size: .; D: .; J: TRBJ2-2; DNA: TGCGCCAGCAGTGCGAGTACGAACACCGGGGAGCTGTTTTTT; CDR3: CASSASTNTGELFF
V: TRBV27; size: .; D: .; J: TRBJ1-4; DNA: TGTGCCAGCAGTTTATTCCGGGGTAGTAAAGCTAATGAAAAACTGTTTTTT; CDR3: CASSLFRGSKANEKLFF
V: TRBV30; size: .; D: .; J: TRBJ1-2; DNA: TGTGCCTGGAGTGTGGGGGGGGCAGGCCTCCTCACCTTC; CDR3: CAWSVGGAGLLTF
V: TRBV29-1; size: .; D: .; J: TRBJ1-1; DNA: TGCAGCGTCGGCCTCAGGGGAATGAACACTGAAGCTTTCTTT; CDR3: CSVGLRGMNTEAFF
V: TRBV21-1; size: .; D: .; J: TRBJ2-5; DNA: TGTGCCGGTCCCCTAGGGGCAAAAGAGACCCAGTACTTC; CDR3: CAGPLGAKETQYF
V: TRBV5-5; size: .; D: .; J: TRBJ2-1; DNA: TGTGCCAGCAGCTTGACAGGCAGCCCCTACAATGAGCAGTTCTTC; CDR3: CASSLTGSPYNEQFF
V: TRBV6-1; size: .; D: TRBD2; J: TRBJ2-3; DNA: TGTGCCACGATACGGTCTAGCGGGAGAGCAGATACGCAGTATTTT; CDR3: CATIRSSGRADTQYF
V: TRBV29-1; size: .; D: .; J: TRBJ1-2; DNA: TGCAGCGTTGTGAAAACAGATTTGAACTATGGCTACACCTTC; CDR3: CSVVKTDLNYGYTF
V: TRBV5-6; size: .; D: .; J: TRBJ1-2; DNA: TGTGCCAGCTCTCAGGGTGGTGGCTACACCTTC; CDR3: CASSQGGGYTF
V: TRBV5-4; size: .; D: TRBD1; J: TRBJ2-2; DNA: TGTGCCAGCAGCCCAGGACAGGCGAACACCGGGGAGCTGTTTTTT; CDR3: CASSPGQANTGELFF
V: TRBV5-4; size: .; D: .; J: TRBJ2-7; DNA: TGTGCCAGCAGCTTGGGGCTAGCTGCCGAGCAGTACTTC; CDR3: CASSLGLAAEQYF
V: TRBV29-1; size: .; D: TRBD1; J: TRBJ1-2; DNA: TGCAGCGCAGAGGACAGGGTTGACTATGGCTACACCTTC; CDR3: CSAEDRVDYGYTF
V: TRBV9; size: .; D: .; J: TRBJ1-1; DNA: TGTGCCAGCAGCGCGAGGGTCGACACTGAAGCTTTCTTT; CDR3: CASSARVDTEAFF
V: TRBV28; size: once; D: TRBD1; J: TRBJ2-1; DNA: TGTGCCAGCAGAACGGGACAGTTTTACAATGAGCAGTTCTTC; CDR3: CASRTGQFYNEQFF
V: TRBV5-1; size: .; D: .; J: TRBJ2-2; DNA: TGCGCCAGCCGGGAGTCGGGACGCAGTAACACCGGGGAGCTGTTTTTT; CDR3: CASRESGRSNTGELFF
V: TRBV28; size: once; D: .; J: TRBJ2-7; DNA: TGTGCCAGCAGTCCCCAGGGCACCTACGAGCAGTACTTC; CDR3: CASSPQGTYEQYF
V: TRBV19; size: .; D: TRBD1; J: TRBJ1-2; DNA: TGTGCCAGTAGTATTCAGGGGGCCAACTATGGCTACACCTTC; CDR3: CASSIQGANYGYTF